This entry lists 21 T cell receptor beta chains sequenced from one sample in a study of blood T cell repertoires in COVID-19. Clones were sequenced by immunoSEQ multiplex PCR, and TCRdb holds only the in-frame ones, with some missing. The sample carries some 150,000 clones, more than 75% recorded once. Sequenced material: peripheral blood. The receptor source for this set is a man aged 45-65 years who had recovered from COVID-19.

The V gene is TRBV6-1, the J gene TRBJ2-1, with a weak D call TRBD2 (5 bases). The V gene's germline CDR1 is MNHNS and CDR2 SASEGT. Trimming removed 0 bases at V and 6 bases at J, with 9 bases between. The length of the CDR3 is 14 residues. The chain's CDR3 is CASSEARGLNEQFF. In DNA form, the CDR3 reads TGTGCCAGCAGTGAAGCTCGCGGACTCAATGAGCAGTTCTTC.

This chain connects TRBV5-8 to TRBJ2-3, with 9 positions matching TRBD1. V trimming: 3 bases; J trimming: 1 base; junction bases outside the gene matches: 6. This CDR3 spans 16 amino acids. Germline CDR1 is SGHTS and CDR2 is YDEGEE. The DNA for the CDR3 is TGTGCCAGCAGCTGGACACGGGACAGGGGCACAGATACGCAGTATTTT. Translation: CASSWTRDRGTDTQYF.

The chain links TRBV9 to TRBJ2-7; D is unresolved. The length of the CDR3 is 13 residues. CDR1 is SGDLS, CDR2 YYNGEE, per germline. Trimming cost V 4 bases and J 3 bases, with 11 bases left between them. The CDR3 DNA is TGTGCCAGCAGCCCGAATCCCTACTACGAGCAGTACTTC. Amino acid sequence: CASSPNPYYEQYF.

This clone was observed a handful of times. Here the CDR3 DNA reads TGTGCCAGCAGCTTAGACCGAACAAATAATTCACCCCTCCACTTT. Translated, it gives CASSLDRTNNSPLHF. This sequence joins TRBV7-9 and TRBJ1-6; no firm D call. Germline assignment: CDR1 SEHNR and CDR2 FQNEAQ (reference sequence). The CDR3 length is 15 residues. V shed 1 base and J shed 5 bases, with 9 bases lying between them.

This clone came up a few times. The gene calls are TRBV6-6 and TRBJ1-5; perhaps TRBD1 as D (6 bases). The germline gives CDR1 MNHNY, CDR2 SVGAGI (reference sequence). The CDR3 runs 17 residues. V was pared by 5 bases and J by 3 bases, with 20 bases between. The chain's CDR3 is CASSRSRAGAYNQPQHF. CDR3 sequence (DNA): TGTGCCAGCAGTCGATCGAGGGCAGGGGCTTACAATCAGCCCCAGCATTTT.

This clone was observed a few times. The V call is TRBV7-2, the J call TRBJ2-2; tentatively, D is TRBD1 (5 bases). The CDR3 is 14 residues long. V lost 6 bases and J lost 1, with 9 bases in between. Per germline, CDR1 SGHTA and CDR2 FQGNSA. The CDR3 is CASSFRGNTGELFF. The DNA of the CDR3 is TGTGCCAGCAGTTTTAGGGGGAACACCGGGGAGCTGTTTTTT. Full variable domain (remainder filled in from reference TRBV7-2 and TRBJ2-2): GAGVSQSPSNKVTEKGKDVELRCDPISGHTALYWYRQSLGQGLEFLIYFQGNSAPDKSGLPSDRFSAERTGGSVSTLTIQRTQQEDSAVYLCASSFRGNTGELFFGEGSRLTVL.

The chain uses TRBV3-1 (or the pseudogene TRBV3-2) and TRBJ2-7; D may be TRBD1 (5 bases). Trimming took off 4 bases at V and 3 bases at J, with 16 bases between the two ends. The CDR3 runs to 15 residues. The germline CDR1 and CDR2 sequences are LGHDT and YNNKEL (reference sequence). The CDR3 DNA is TGTGCCAGCAGCCCTCAGGGCAAGGGGTACTACGAGCAGTACTTC. Protein product: CASSPQGKGYYEQYF.

The chain combines TRBV12-3 or TRBV12-4 with TRBJ2-1; 9 bases match TRBD2. The CDR3 sequence is 13 residues long. After removal of 5 bases from V and 8 bases from J, the junction contained 4 bases not matched to a gene. The CDR3 here is CASSGLALDEQFF. The CDR3 DNA reads TGTGCCAGCAGTGGACTAGCGTTGGATGAGCAGTTCTTC.

The J gene is TRBJ1-2, the V gene TRBV7-2; D is ambiguous. The CDR3 has 16 residues. Germline V lookup: CDR1 SGHTA, CDR2 FQGNSA. The V end was cut by 0 bases, the J end by 4 bases, with 15 bases between. CDR3 coding DNA: TGTGCCAGCAGCTTAGCAGGGCGAGGGAAGGGCTATGGCTACACCTTC. Translation gives CASSLAGRGKGYGYTF. The whole variable domain, remainder taken from reference TRBV7-2 and TRBJ1-2, is GAGVSQSPSNKVTEKGKDVELRCDPISGHTALYWYRQSLGQGLEFLIYFQGNSAPDKSGLPSDRFSAERTGGSVSTLTIQRTQQEDSAVYLCASSLAGRGKGYGYTFGSGTRLTVV.

This clone came up a few times. The chain employs TRBV6-5 and TRBJ2-3; D call uncertain. The V and J ends lost 6 bases and 4 bases respectively, with 11 bases between them. Germline lookup yields CDR1 MNHEY and CDR2 SVGAGI. The CDR3 extends over 13 amino acids. In DNA form, the CDR3 reads TGTGCCAGCAGGCCGGGTCCACCAGATACGCAGTATTTT. Residues: CASRPGPPDTQYF.

A note on this clone: Other DNA sequences in this sample translate to the same CDR3. V and J are TRBV9 and TRBJ2-5; 13 positions agree with TRBD2. CDR3 length equals 16 residues. V was pared by 3 bases and J by 1 base, with 3 bases of the junction left unmatched. From germline, CDR1 is SGDLS and CDR2 YYNGEE. The CDR3 protein is CASSAGLAGSQETQYF. Here the CDR3 DNA reads TGTGCCAGCAGCGCGGGACTAGCGGGGAGCCAAGAGACCCAGTACTTC. Complete variable domain (other parts from reference TRBV9 and TRBJ2-5): DSGVTQTPKHLITATGQRVTLRCSPRSGDLSVYWYQQSLDQGLQFLIQYYNGEERAKGNILERFSAQQFPDLHSELNLSSLELGDSALYFCASSAGLAGSQETQYFGPGTRLLVL.

V usage is TRBV19 and J usage is TRBJ1-5, with 10 bases fitting TRBD1. Per the germline V gene, CDR1 is LNHDA and CDR2 is SQIVND (reference sequence). The CDR3 loop spans 13 amino acids. The J segment lost 6 bases and the V segment lost 10 bases, leaving 6 bases of the junction unmatched. The CDR3 reads CATTDRGPQPQHF. In nucleotides, the CDR3 is TGTGCCACTACAGACAGGGGGCCTCAGCCCCAGCATTTT.

The chain links TRBV6-1 to TRBJ2-7; TRBD1 aligns across 7 bases. This CDR3 comprises 14 residues. J was trimmed by 4 bases and V by 1 base; bases with no gene match: 4. From germline, CDR1 is MNHNS and CDR2 SASEGT. The CDR3 region has the DNA TGTGCCAGCAGTGAAGTTAACAGGGGTTACGAGCAGTACTTC. Translating gives CASSEVNRGYEQYF.

V is TRBV21-1 and J is TRBJ1-1; TRBD1 is the table's D call, not checked against the DNA. TRBV21-1 is described as a pseudogene. The CDR3 has 15 amino acids. The CDR3 coding sequence is TGTGCCAGCAGCAAAGAGGTTAGGGGAAACACTGAAGCTTTCTTT. As protein: CASSKEVRGNTEAFF.

V and J are TRBV2 and TRBJ2-3; weak D call: TRBD1 (6 bases). Per the germline V gene, CDR1 is SNHLY and CDR2 is FYNNEI. Trimming pared 5 bases from V and 1 base from J, leaving 13 bases between. The CDR3 length is 15 residues. The CDR3 coding sequence is TGTGCCAGCAGTCCCCCGCCAGGGGGCACAGATACGCAGTATTTT. Protein: CASSPPPGGTDTQYF.

The chain links TRBV5-6 to TRBJ1-1; unclear D gene. With 2 bases removed from V and 6 bases from J, the gap between germline ends came to 14 bases. The CDR3 extends over 14 amino acids. Per the germline V gene, CDR1 is SGHDT and CDR2 is YYEEEE. This CDR3 reads CASSLLKLSPEAFF. The CDR3 DNA is TGTGCCAGCAGCTTATTGAAACTATCTCCTGAAGCTTTCTTT.

The V gene is TRBV27, the J gene TRBJ1-5; TRBD1 aligns across 8 bases. The CDR3 is 12 residues long. Germline V CDR1 and CDR2: MNHEY, SMNVEV (reference sequence). The junction had 2 bases not matched to a gene; V was cut back by 3 bases and J by 10 bases. CDR3 DNA sequence: TGTGCCAGCAGTTTCACAGGGGGTCCCCAGCATTTT. Its protein product is CASSFTGGPQHF.

The J gene is TRBJ1-4, the V gene TRBV11-2; D might be TRBD1 (6 bases). Germline V CDR1 and CDR2: SGHAT, FQNNGV. Trimming shortened V by 5 bases and J by 1 base, and 8 bases separated the two germline ends. CDR3 length equals 14 residues. The CDR3 region is CASSIRGTNEKLFF. DNA of the CDR3: TGTGCCAGCAGCATCAGGGGAACTAATGAAAAACTGTTTTTT.

The CDR3 region is CASSPRQPSTDTQYF. The DNA for the CDR3 is TGTGCCAGCAGCCCCCGACAGCCTAGCACAGATACGCAGTATTTT. The genes are TRBV7-6 and TRBJ2-3, with D possibly TRBD1 on 5 matching bases. CDR3 length equals 15 residues. Germline lookup yields CDR1 SGHVS and CDR2 FNYEAQ. Between the trimmed V and J ends, which lost 5 bases and 0 bases, there was a span of 12 bases.

This clone was recorded once. This rearrangement joins TRBV5-5 to TRBJ2-1; 15 bases line up with TRBD2. The CDR3 is made up of 16 amino acids. Germline values: CDR1 SGHKS, CDR2 YYEKEE (reference sequence). Trimming removed 3 bases from V and 7 bases from J; junction bases left unmatched: 5. The CDR3 protein is CASSWTSGGASNEQFF. DNA for the CDR3: TGTGCCAGCAGCTGGACTAGCGGGGGGGCCTCGAATGAGCAGTTCTTC.

The sample holds a few counts of this clone. This CDR3 reads CASSPRTGGSRQPQHF. CDR3 DNA sequence: TGTGCCAGCAGTCCCCGGACAGGGGGCTCGCGGCAGCCCCAGCATTTT. The chain is built from TRBV27 and TRBJ1-5; TRBD1 aligns across 11 bases. CDR3 length equals 16 residues. The V and J ends lost 5 bases and 7 bases, in that order; junction bases with no gene match: 10. Germline CDR1 and CDR2: MNHEY and SMNVEV (reference sequence).